These T cell receptor beta chains were read from a single sample in a study of blood T cell repertoires in COVID-19. Sequencing was performed with immunoSEQ multiplex PCR; in TCRdb, only in-frame clones are kept and a portion is missing. The sample lists 150,000 to 200,000 clones; 60% to 80% were seen once. The sequenced sample was peripheral blood. These receptors all come from a woman in her 70s with acute or convalescent COVID-19. Each CDR3 is given with its conserved first and last residue. A D gene is named only where the DNA matches it firmly. A row's size may be missing; if present it is once, few, many or a size class.

V	D	size	J	CDR3	DNA
TRBV2	TRBD1	once	TRBJ1-6	CASVDRGGNSPLHF	TGTGCCAGCGTGGACAGGGGCGGGAATTCACCCCTCCACTTT
TRBV11-3	NA	few	TRBJ1-5	CASSSASGQGHLYSNQPQHF	TGTGCCAGCAGCTCCGCCTCCGGACAAGGACACCTTTATAGCAATCAGCCCCAGCATTTT
TRBV19	NA	NA	TRBJ1-5	CASSIRLGAGNQPQHF	TGTGCCAGTAGTATCCGGTTGGGGGCTGGCAATCAGCCCCAGCATTTT
TRBV11-3	TRBD1	NA	TRBJ2-1	CASSPDRGGYNEQFF	TGTGCCAGCAGTCCCGACAGGGGGGGCTACAATGAGCAGTTCTTC
TRBV11-2	NA	many	TRBJ1-1	CASSSSAISGTEAFF	TGTGCCAGCAGCTCCTCAGCTATTTCGGGGACTGAAGCTTTCTTT
TRBV5-5	NA	few	TRBJ1-3	CASTSQRNTIYF	TGTGCCAGCACCTCACAGCGAAACACCATATATTTT
TRBV19	TRBD1	NA	TRBJ1-5	CASSSGGNQPQHF	TGTGCCAGTAGTTCAGGGGGGAATCAGCCCCAGCATTTT
TRBV5-4	NA	NA	TRBJ2-2	CASSFDSANTGELFF	TGTGCCAGCAGCTTCGATAGCGCGAACACCGGGGAGCTGTTTTTT
TRBV19	TRBD1	NA	TRBJ1-3	CASRAGTGGLRQGRYGNTIYF	TGTGCCAGTAGGGCCGGGACAGGGGGCTTGCGCCAAGGAAGATATGGAAACACCATATATTTT
TRBV19	NA	many	TRBJ1-2	CASSNLRANYGYTF	TGTGCCAGTAGTAATCTCAGGGCTAACTATGGCTACACCTTC
TRBV2	TRBD1	once	TRBJ1-1	CASRPDRGKAFF	TGTGCCAGCAGACCGGACAGGGGCAAAGCTTTCTTT
TRBV7-8	TRBD1	NA	TRBJ2-7	CASSLGVLGQNYEQYF	TGTGCCAGCAGCTTAGGCGTCTTGGGACAGAACTACGAGCAGTACTTC
TRBV6-4	NA	NA	TRBJ2-1	CASSPSGNSEQFF	TGTGCCAGCAGCCCTTCCGGAAACAGTGAGCAGTTCTTC
TRBV18	NA	NA	TRBJ1-5	CASSRDNVAGPQHF	TGTGCCAGCTCACGGGACAACGTGGCAGGGCCCCAGCATTTT
TRBV24-1	TRBD2	once	TRBJ2-7	CATSAFGTSGPSEQYF	TGTGCCACCAGTGCCTTTGGGACTAGCGGACCTTCAGAGCAGTACTTC
TRBV6-6	NA	once	TRBJ1-5	CASSYPYRGDNQPQHF	TGTGCCAGCAGTTACCCTTACCGGGGGGACAATCAGCCCCAGCATTTT
TRBV19	TRBD1	NA	TRBJ2-7	CASRRTGGVYEQYF	TGTGCCAGTAGAAGGACAGGGGGCGTCTACGAGCAGTACTTC
TRBV19	NA	NA	TRBJ1-1	CASTATGRGNTEAFF	TGTGCCAGTACCGCCACGGGGAGAGGGAACACTGAAGCTTTCTTT
TRBV30	NA	NA	TRBJ1-2	CAWSLGGVGGYTF	TGTGCCTGGAGCCTAGGGGGGGTAGGCGGCTACACCTTC
TRBV2	TRBD1	once	TRBJ2-5	CASSIRQGHVQGTQYF	TGTGCCAGCAGTATTAGACAGGGCCACGTCCAAGGGACCCAGTACTTC
TRBV5-5	NA	NA	TRBJ1-2	CASSPRTPQGYGYTF	TGTGCCAGCAGCCCCCGAACCCCCCAGGGCTATGGCTACACCTTC
TRBV10-2	NA	NA	TRBJ1-2	CASSGYREMGYGYTF	TGCGCCAGCAGTGGGTACAGGGAGATGGGGTATGGCTACACCTTC
TRBV27	NA	NA	TRBJ1-4	CASSSLMGEKLFF	TGTGCCAGCAGTTCCCTGATGGGCGAAAAACTGTTTTTT
TRBV6-1	NA	few	TRBJ1-6	CASSENGSPYSPLHF	TGTGCCAGCAGTGAAAACGGGTCCCCCTATTCACCCCTCCACTTT
TRBV4-1	NA	once	TRBJ2-7	CASSQEVTVLSYEQYF	TGCGCCAGCAGCCAAGAGGTCACTGTCCTCTCGTACGAGCAGTACTTC
TRBV27	TRBD2	NA	TRBJ2-7	CASSLLAGGLINEQYF	TGTGCCAGCAGTTTACTAGCGGGAGGGCTAATCAACGAGCAGTACTTC
TRBV5-6	TRBD1	NA	TRBJ2-5	CASRSSGTGGRETQYF	TGTGCCAGCAGGTCCTCCGGGACAGGGGGCAGAGAGACCCAGTACTTC
TRBV9	TRBD2	NA	TRBJ2-3	CASSVEGLVWDTQYF	TGTGCCAGCAGCGTAGAGGGACTAGTTTGGGATACGCAGTATTTT
TRBV5-6	TRBD1	NA	TRBJ1-2	CASSGAGRGIYGYTF	TGTGCCAGCAGCGGGGCGGGCAGGGGGATCTATGGCTACACCTTC
TRBV11-2	NA	NA	TRBJ2-7	CASSPPESYEQYF	TGTGCCAGCAGCCCACCCGAGTCCTACGAGCAGTACTTC
TRBV6-6	NA	NA	TRBJ1-5	CASSYRATNQPQHF	TGTGCCAGCAGTTACCGAGCTACCAATCAGCCCCAGCATTTT
TRBV7-8	NA	NA	TRBJ2-7	CASSPQRLGNEQYF	TGTGCCAGCAGCCCACAACGCCTCGGGAACGAGCAGTACTTC
TRBV11-1	NA	NA	TRBJ2-4	CASSPDRAKNIQYF	TGTGCCAGCAGCCCTGACAGAGCCAAAAACATTCAGTACTTC
TRBV3-1/TRBV3-2	NA	NA	TRBJ1-2	CASSQEEANYGYTF	TGTGCCAGCAGCCAAGAAGAAGCAAACTATGGCTACACCTTC
TRBV27	TRBD1	NA	TRBJ2-7	CASSPRQGSRNEQYF	TGTGCCAGCAGTCCGAGACAGGGGAGTCGGAACGAGCAGTACTTC
TRBV7-9	TRBD2	NA	TRBJ2-7	CASSLVLAGSDEQYF	TGTGCCAGCAGCTTAGTCCTAGCGGGTAGTGACGAGCAGTACTTC
TRBV20-1	TRBD1	NA	TRBJ2-5	CSASPLDRSTQETQYF	TGCAGTGCTAGTCCCTTGGACAGGAGCACTCAAGAGACCCAGTACTTC